These T cell receptor beta chains were read from a single sample in a study of blood T cell repertoires in COVID-19. Clones were read by immunoSEQ multiplex PCR, and TCRdb kept only the in-frame ones, dropping some. The data hold over 100,000 clones, with approximately 81% observed a single time. Sequenced: peripheral blood. These receptors were obtained from a woman older than 75 with acute or convalescent COVID-19. Both conserved end residues are part of each CDR3. D genes are given only for firm matches. Expanded clones get a size class; other rows say once, few or many, or leave the size out.

TRBJ1-1	NA	NA	TRBV3-1/TRBV3-2	TGTGCCAGCAGCCAAAACTCTTGGACTTTGAACACTGAAGCTTTCTTT	CASSQNSWTLNTEAFF
TRBJ1-5	TRBD1	few	TRBV28	TGTGCCAGCAGCACCCCCGGGACAGGGGGCGTTGATCAGCCCCAGCATTTT	CASSTPGTGGVDQPQHF
TRBJ2-3	NA	NA	TRBV9	TGTGCCAGCGGGCCCACGGGGACAGATACGCAGTATTTT	CASGPTGTDTQYF
TRBJ2-2	TRBD1	NA	TRBV5-1	TGCGCCAGCAGCCCCGATACAGGGGGCTCCGGGGAGCTGTTTTTT	CASSPDTGGSGELFF
TRBJ2-3	NA	NA	TRBV7-2	TGTGCCAGCAGCGTTCACAGGGGAGGTGCAGATACGCAGTATTTT	CASSVHRGGADTQYF
TRBJ1-5	NA	NA	TRBV10-3	TGTGCCATCAGCGAAACACTAACGGGCAATCAGCCCCAGCATTTT	CAISETLTGNQPQHF
TRBJ2-7	NA	NA	TRBV11-2	TGTGCCAGCAGCCACGAGTACGGCGAGCAGTACTTC	CASSHEYGEQYF
TRBJ2-1	NA	NA	TRBV29-1	TGCAGCGTTGTAAGGTGGGCTGGGGAGGAGCAGTTCTTC	CSVVRWAGEEQFF
TRBJ1-2	NA	few	TRBV3-1/TRBV3-2	TGTGCCAGCAGCCAAGATAGGACCCCAGGGTATGGCTACACCTTC	CASSQDRTPGYGYTF
TRBJ2-5	TRBD2	NA	TRBV5-4	TGTGCCAGCACTAGCGGGAGCCAAGAGACCCAGTACTTC	CASTSGSQETQYF
TRBJ1-1	NA	NA	TRBV18	TGTGCCAGCTCCTCCCCCCCCGCGGAAGGCACTGAAGCTTTCTTT	CASSSPPAEGTEAFF
TRBJ1-2	TRBD1	NA	TRBV19	TGTGCCAGTAGTCTCGGGGACAGGGGATATGGCTACACCTTC	CASSLGDRGYGYTF
TRBJ1-6	NA	few	TRBV2	TGTGCCAGCATCGGGGTGAAAAATTCACCCCTCCACTTT	CASIGVKNSPLHF
TRBJ2-1	NA	NA	TRBV7-9	TGTGCCAGCAGCTTATGGGTTCAGCTAGCCGATGAGCAGTTCTTC	CASSLWVQLADEQFF
TRBJ1-1	TRBD1	NA	TRBV4-3	TGCGCCAGCAGCCAGGAGTGGACAGGGGAGACTGAAGCTTTCTTT	CASSQEWTGETEAFF
TRBJ2-7	TRBD2	NA	TRBV28	TGTGCCAGCAGTTTTCTTACTAGCGGGAGCCCTCACGAGCAGTACTTC	CASSFLTSGSPHEQYF
TRBJ1-3	NA	few	TRBV3-1/TRBV3-2	TGTGCCAGCAGCCGGAGGAACACCATATATTTT	CASSRRNTIYF
TRBJ2-1	TRBD1	NA	TRBV5-6	TGTGCCAGCAGCCCAACGAGACAGGGGGCGTTCTACAATGAGCAGTTCTTC	CASSPTRQGAFYNEQFF
TRBJ2-1	TRBD2	NA	TRBV11-3	TGTGCCAGCTCTAGCGGGATTGGTAATGAGCAGTTCTTC	CASSSGIGNEQFF
TRBJ1-6	NA	NA	TRBV7-9	TGTGCCAGCAGCACTCCCACCGGGAGCTCCTATAATTCACCCCTCCACTTT	CASSTPTGSSYNSPLHF
TRBJ1-2	TRBD1	NA	TRBV29-1	TGCAGCGTTGCGGGACAGGGGAACTATGGCTACACCTTC	CSVAGQGNYGYTF
TRBJ2-1	NA	NA	TRBV7-3	TGTGCCAGCAGCGTAGACTCTTACAATGAGCAGTTCTTC	CASSVDSYNEQFF
TRBJ1-1	TRBD1	NA	TRBV9	TGTGCCAGCAGCGGGAGACAGGGGGCGATCGGCACTGAAGCTTTCTTT	CASSGRQGAIGTEAFF
TRBJ1-2	NA	NA	TRBV5-1	TGCGCCAGCAGCTTGGACAGGTTGGACTATGGCTACACCTTC	CASSLDRLDYGYTF
TRBJ1-4	TRBD1	NA	TRBV7-9	TGTGCCAGCAGCTTATTGACAGGGATTAGGGAAAAACTGTTTTTT	CASSLLTGIREKLFF
TRBJ2-3	TRBD2	once	TRBV19	TGTGCCAGTAAGGCGGGGGGAAACACAGATACGCAGTATTTT	CASKAGGNTDTQYF
TRBJ2-5	NA	NA	TRBV12-5	TGTGCTAGTGGTTTGGGCGAAGAGACCCAGTACTTC	CASGLGEETQYF
TRBJ1-2	TRBD1	NA	TRBV5-6	TGTGCCAGCAGCCCCAGACAGGGAAGGTCTGCTAACTATGGCTACACCTTC	CASSPRQGRSANYGYTF
TRBJ2-6	TRBD1	NA	TRBV6-6	TGTGCCAGCAGCCGAGGGGGCGGAAGGGCAGGGGCCAACGTCCTGACTTTC	CASSRGGGRAGANVLTF
TRBJ1-1	NA	NA	TRBV6-5	TGTGCCAGCAGTTACTCAACCGCCGGGGACACTGAAGCTTTCTTT	CASSYSTAGDTEAFF
TRBJ1-3	TRBD1	NA	TRBV5-1	TGCGCCAGCAGCCAGGGACAGGGAGGAAACACCATATATTTT	CASSQGQGGNTIYF
TRBJ1-1	TRBD1	once	TRBV2	TGTGCCGGATCTCGGACAGGGATGAACACTGAAGCTTTCTTT	CAGSRTGMNTEAFF
TRBJ2-7	TRBD2	NA	TRBV19	TGTGCCAGTAAGGATCAGCGGGGGGAATCCTACGAGCAGTACTTC	CASKDQRGESYEQYF
TRBJ2-2	NA	NA	TRBV7-9	TGTGCCAGCAACTCCCTCCTAGCGTCAATCACCGGGGAGCTGTTTTTT	CASNSLLASITGELFF
TRBJ1-4	TRBD1	NA	TRBV6-5	TGTGCCAGCAGTTCCGGCCGGACAGGCCGGGAAAAACTGTTTTTT	CASSSGRTGREKLFF
TRBJ2-5	TRBD2	NA	TRBV7-3	TGTGCCAGCAGCGTAAGCGGGGGGAGGGAGACCCAGTACTTC	CASSVSGGRETQYF
TRBJ2-3	NA	NA	TRBV30	TGTGCCTGGAGTGGACAGTACACAGATACGCAGTATTTT	CAWSGQYTDTQYF
TRBJ2-5	NA	NA	TRBV3-1/TRBV3-2	TGTGCCAGCAGCCAAGGAGGGAAAGGGCGAGAGACCCAGTACTTC	CASSQGGKGRETQYF
TRBJ2-7	NA	NA	TRBV11-2	TGTGCCAGCAGCTTTCGGGAATACGAGCAGTACTTC	CASSFREYEQYF
TRBJ2-6	TRBD1	NA	TRBV28	TGTGCCAGCAGTCCGGGACAGGGGTTTCCTGGGGCCAACGTCCTGACTTTC	CASSPGQGFPGANVLTF
TRBJ1-5	TRBD1	NA	TRBV28	TGTGCCAGCAGATACACAGGGGTGAATCAGCCCCAGCATTTT	CASRYTGVNQPQHF
TRBJ1-2	TRBD1	NA	TRBV10-2	TGCGCCAGCAGTAGATCGGGCAGGGGGTATGGCTACACCTTC	CASSRSGRGYGYTF
TRBJ1-2	NA	NA	TRBV7-2	TGTGCCAGCCACCCCTCGGCAGGCTATGGCTACACCTTC	CASHPSAGYGYTF
TRBJ2-1	TRBD2	NA	TRBV24-1	TGTGCCACCAGTGATTCGGGGGGTAAGAACTACAATGAGCAGTTCTTC	CATSDSGGKNYNEQFF
TRBJ2-1	NA	NA	TRBV5-4	TGTGCCAGCAGCTTGGAGGGGGGGAACTACAATGAGCAGTTCTTC	CASSLEGGNYNEQFF
TRBJ1-5	NA	NA	TRBV6-2/TRBV6-3	TGTGCCAGCAGCCAAGAGGAGGGTCAGCCCCAGCATTTT	CASSQEEGQPQHF
TRBJ1-3	NA	NA	TRBV3-1/TRBV3-2	TGTGCCAGCAGCCCCCGGGGGAGGGACACCATATATTTT	CASSPRGRDTIYF
TRBJ1-1	TRBD1	NA	TRBV28	TGTGCCAGCAGTTTAGGTGGACAGGGAGCTTTCTTT	CASSLGGQGAFF
TRBJ1-2	NA	NA	TRBV6-2/TRBV6-3	TGTGCCAGCAACCCCTCCGCGAGGGAAGGCTACACCTTC	CASNPSAREGYTF
TRBJ1-2	TRBD1	NA	TRBV28	TGTGCCAGCAGGGAGACAGGGAGTGAGGTTAACTATGGCTACACCTTC	CASRETGSEVNYGYTF
TRBJ2-2	NA	NA	TRBV15	TGTGCCACCAGCAGAGGGGATAGCGTGAACACCGGGGAGCTGTTTTTT	CATSRGDSVNTGELFF
TRBJ2-7	TRBD2	NA	TRBV19	TGTGCCAGTAGTAGACTAGCGAGCCACGAGCAGTACTTC	CASSRLASHEQYF
TRBJ1-1	TRBD1	NA	TRBV3-1/TRBV3-2	TGTGCCAGCAGCCAAGCAGGGGGCGGGGACACTGAAGCTTTCTTT	CASSQAGGGDTEAFF
TRBJ1-1	NA	NA	TRBV19	TGTGCCAGTAGTATGGGTTATGAGGGCACTGAAGCTTTCTTT	CASSMGYEGTEAFF
TRBJ1-2	TRBD1	NA	TRBV11-1	TGTGCCAGCAGCCCCAGGACAGGGGGGAACTATGGCTACACCTTC	CASSPRTGGNYGYTF